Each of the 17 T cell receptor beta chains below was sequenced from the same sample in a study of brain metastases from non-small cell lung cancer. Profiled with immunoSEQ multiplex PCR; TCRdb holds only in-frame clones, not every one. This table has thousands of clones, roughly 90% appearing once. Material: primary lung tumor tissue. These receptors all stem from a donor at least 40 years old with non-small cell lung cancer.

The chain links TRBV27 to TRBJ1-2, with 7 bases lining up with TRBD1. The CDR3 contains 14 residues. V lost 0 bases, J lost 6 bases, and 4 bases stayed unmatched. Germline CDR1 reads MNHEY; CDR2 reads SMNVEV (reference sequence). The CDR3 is CASSLSTGTNGYTF. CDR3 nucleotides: TGTGCCAGCAGTTTATCGACAGGGACCAATGGCTACACCTTC.

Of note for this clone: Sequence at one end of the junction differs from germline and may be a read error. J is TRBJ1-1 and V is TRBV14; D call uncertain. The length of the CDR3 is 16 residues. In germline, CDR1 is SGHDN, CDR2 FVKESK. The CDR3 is CASSRRRVDGNTEVFF. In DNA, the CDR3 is TGTGCCAGCAGTCGACGCAGAGTGGACGGGAACACTGAAGTTTTCTTT.

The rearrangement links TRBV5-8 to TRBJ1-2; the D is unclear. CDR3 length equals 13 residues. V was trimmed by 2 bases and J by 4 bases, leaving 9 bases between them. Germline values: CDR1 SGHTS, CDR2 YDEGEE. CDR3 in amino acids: CASSFQSVYGYTF. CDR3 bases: TGTGCCAGCAGCTTTCAATCTGTCTATGGCTACACCTTC.

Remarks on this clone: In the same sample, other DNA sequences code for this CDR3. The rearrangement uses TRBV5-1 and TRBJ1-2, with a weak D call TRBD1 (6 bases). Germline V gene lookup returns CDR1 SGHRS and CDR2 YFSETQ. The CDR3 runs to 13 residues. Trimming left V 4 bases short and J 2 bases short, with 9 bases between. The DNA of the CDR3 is TGCGCCAGCAGCATCCAGGGGAACTATGGCTACACCTTC. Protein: CASSIQGNYGYTF.

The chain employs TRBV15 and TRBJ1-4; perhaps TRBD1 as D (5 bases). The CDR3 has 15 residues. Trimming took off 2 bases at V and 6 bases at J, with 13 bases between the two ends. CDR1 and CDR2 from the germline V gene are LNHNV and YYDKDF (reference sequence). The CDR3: CATSRSLGRHEKLFF. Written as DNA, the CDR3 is TGTGCCACCAGCAGATCTTTGGGGCGGCATGAAAAACTGTTTTTT.

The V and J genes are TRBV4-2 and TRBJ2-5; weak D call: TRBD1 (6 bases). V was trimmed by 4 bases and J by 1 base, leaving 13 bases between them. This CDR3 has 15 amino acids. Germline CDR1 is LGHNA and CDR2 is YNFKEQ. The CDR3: CASSPTDRLQETQYF. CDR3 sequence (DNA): TGTGCCAGCAGCCCGACCGACAGGCTCCAAGAGACCCAGTACTTC.

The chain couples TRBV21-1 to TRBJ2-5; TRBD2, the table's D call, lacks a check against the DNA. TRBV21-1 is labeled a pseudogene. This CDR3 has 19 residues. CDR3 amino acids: CASSKLSRFSGGSAEIQYF. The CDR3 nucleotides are TGTGCCAGCAGCAAACTAAGCCGGTTTAGCGGGGGGTCGGCGGAGATCCAGTACTTC.

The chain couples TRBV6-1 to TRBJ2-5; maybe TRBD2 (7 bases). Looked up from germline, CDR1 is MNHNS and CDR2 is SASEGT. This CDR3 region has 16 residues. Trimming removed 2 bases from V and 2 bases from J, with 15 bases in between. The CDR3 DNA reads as TGTGCCAGCAGTGAATTAGGGGGGGGGCCTCAAGAGACCCAGTACTTC. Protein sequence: CASSELGGGPQETQYF.

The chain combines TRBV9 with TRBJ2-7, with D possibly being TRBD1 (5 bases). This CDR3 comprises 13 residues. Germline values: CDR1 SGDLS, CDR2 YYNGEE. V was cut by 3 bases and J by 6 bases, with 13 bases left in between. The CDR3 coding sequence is TGTGCCAGCAGCGCCCAGGGTACCGCCGAGCAGTACTTC. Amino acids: CASSAQGTAEQYF.

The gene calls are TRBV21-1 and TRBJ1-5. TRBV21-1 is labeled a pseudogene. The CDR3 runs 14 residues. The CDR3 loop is CASSKRTRNQPQHF. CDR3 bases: TGTGCCAGCAGCAAACGAACTCGAAATCAGCCCCAGCATTTT.

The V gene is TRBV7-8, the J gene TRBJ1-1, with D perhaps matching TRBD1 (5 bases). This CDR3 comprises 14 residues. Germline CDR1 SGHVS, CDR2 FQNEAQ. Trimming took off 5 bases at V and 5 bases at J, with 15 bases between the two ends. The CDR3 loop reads CASSPQALRTEAFF. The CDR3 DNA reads TGTGCCAGCAGCCCACAGGCCCTGAGGACTGAAGCTTTCTTT.

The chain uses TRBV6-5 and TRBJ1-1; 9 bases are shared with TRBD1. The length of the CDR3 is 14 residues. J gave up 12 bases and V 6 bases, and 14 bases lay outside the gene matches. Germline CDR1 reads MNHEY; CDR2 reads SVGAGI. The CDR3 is CASRPDRGAKVTFF. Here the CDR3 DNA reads TGTGCCAGCAGACCTGACAGGGGGGCGAAGGTAACTTTCTTT.

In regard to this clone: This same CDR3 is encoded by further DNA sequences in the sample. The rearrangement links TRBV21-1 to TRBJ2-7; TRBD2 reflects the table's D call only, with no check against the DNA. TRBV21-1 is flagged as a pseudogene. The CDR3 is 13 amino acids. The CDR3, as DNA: TGTGCCAGCCTGGCGGGACGTCCCTACGAACAGTACTTC. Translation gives CASLAGRPYEQYF.

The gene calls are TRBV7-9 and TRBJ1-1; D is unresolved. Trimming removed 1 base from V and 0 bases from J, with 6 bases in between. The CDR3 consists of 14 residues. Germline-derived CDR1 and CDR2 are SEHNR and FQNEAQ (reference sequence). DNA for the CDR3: TGTGCCAGCAGCTTAGACAACATGAACACTGAAGCTTTCTTT. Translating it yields CASSLDNMNTEAFF.

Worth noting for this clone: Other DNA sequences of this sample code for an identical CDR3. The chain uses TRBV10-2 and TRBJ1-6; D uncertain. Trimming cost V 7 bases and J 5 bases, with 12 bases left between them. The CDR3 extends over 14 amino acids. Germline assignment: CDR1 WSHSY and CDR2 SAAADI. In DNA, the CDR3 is TGCGCCAGCACGGCAGACGAGCATAATTCACCCCTCCACTTT. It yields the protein CASTADEHNSPLHF.

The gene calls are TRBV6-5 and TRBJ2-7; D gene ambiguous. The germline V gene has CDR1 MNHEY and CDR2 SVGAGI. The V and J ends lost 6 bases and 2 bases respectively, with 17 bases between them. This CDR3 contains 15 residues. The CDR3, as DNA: TGTGCCAGCAGCGTCGATGGTATCCAGGCCTACGAGCAGTACTTC. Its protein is CASSVDGIQAYEQYF.

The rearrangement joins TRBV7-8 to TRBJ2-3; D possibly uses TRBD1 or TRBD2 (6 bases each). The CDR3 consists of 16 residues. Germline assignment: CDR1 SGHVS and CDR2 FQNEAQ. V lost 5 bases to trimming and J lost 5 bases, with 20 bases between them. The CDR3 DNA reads TGTGCCAGCAGCCCCCGGGGGCCAGGGCCAAAAGATACGCAGTATTTT. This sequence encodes CASSPRGPGPKDTQYF.